Below, 26 T cell receptor beta chains from the same sample are listed, as sequenced in a study of shared clonotypes between healthy human individuals. Clones were sequenced by immunoSEQ multiplex PCR, and TCRdb holds only the in-frame ones, with some missing. The data hold about 480,000 clones, with 60% to 80% observed a single time. Source material: PBMCs. The receptors come from a woman in her thirties or forties in good health. Some clones in this sample may be carry-over from other donors' samples.

For this clone: Within the sample, other DNA sequences also encode this same CDR3. The rearrangement uses TRBV9 and TRBJ2-7; 9 positions agree with TRBD2. The J segment lost 3 bases and the V segment lost 0 bases, leaving 4 bases of the junction unmatched. The CDR3 covers 15 residues. Per germline, CDR1 SGDLS and CDR2 YYNGEE. The CDR3 DNA reads as TGTGCCAGCAGCGTAGGAGGTAGCGGGAGCTACGAGCAGTACTTC. This sequence encodes CASSVGGSGSYEQYF.

This clone was detected only once. J is TRBJ1-2 and V is TRBV19, with 7 bases matching TRBD1. The CDR3 runs to 13 residues. Per the germline V gene, CDR1 is LNHDA and CDR2 is SQIVND (reference sequence). J was trimmed by 4 bases and V by 3 bases; bases with no gene match: 2. The CDR3 reads CASSMTGFYGYTF. The DNA of the CDR3 is TGTGCCAGTAGTATGACAGGGTTCTATGGCTACACCTTC.

The rearrangement links TRBV7-9 to TRBJ2-7; D uncertain. The V end was cut by 3 bases, the J end by 1 base, with 7 bases between. Germline CDR1 SEHNR, CDR2 FQNEAQ (reference sequence). The CDR3 spans 13 residues. The CDR3 nucleotides are TGTGCCAGCAGCTTGGCAGTATCCTACGAGCAGTACTTC. Its translation: CASSLAVSYEQYF.

The rearrangement links TRBV14 to TRBJ2-3; D is ambiguous. CDR1 and CDR2 from the germline V gene are SGHDN and FVKESK. Between the trimmed V and J ends, which lost 1 base and 1 base, there was a span of 6 bases. CDR3 size: 14 residues. This CDR3 is CASSQGSGTDTQYF. As DNA, the CDR3 is TGTGCCAGCAGCCAAGGAAGCGGCACAGATACGCAGTATTTT.

Points on this clone: Within the sample, other DNA sequences also encode this same CDR3. The rearrangement links TRBV7-2 to TRBJ2-2; TRBD1 aligns across 7 bases. Looked up from germline, CDR1 is SGHTA and CDR2 is FQGNSA. The CDR3 sequence is 14 residues long. V trimming: 4 bases; J trimming: 4 bases; junction bases outside the gene matches: 3. The CDR3 bases are TGTGCCAGCAGCTACCGGACAGGCACCGGGGAGCTGTTTTTT. Its translation is CASSYRTGTGELFF.

The V and J genes are TRBV2 and TRBJ2-3; 7 bases are a match to TRBD1. Germline V gene lookup returns CDR1 SNHLY and CDR2 FYNNEI. Losses at the gene ends were 7 bases for V and 1 base for J; bases not matched to a gene: 2. The length of the CDR3 is 13 residues. CDR3: CASNTGGTDTQYF. As DNA, the CDR3 is TGTGCCAGCAACACAGGGGGCACAGATACGCAGTATTTT.

The J gene is TRBJ2-1, the V gene TRBV5-1, with 11 bases aligning to TRBD1. V lost 4 bases, J lost 8 bases, and 8 bases stayed unmatched. The V gene's germline CDR1 is SGHRS and CDR2 YFSETQ. The CDR3 is 15 residues long. The CDR3: CASSQPDRGRDEQFF. The CDR3 region has the DNA TGCGCCAGCAGCCAGCCGGACAGGGGGCGGGATGAGCAGTTCTTC.

Comment on this clone: Distinct nucleotide sequences in the sample also encode this CDR3. The chain couples TRBV11-2 to TRBJ2-2; no clear D. Between the trimmed V and J ends, which lost 1 base and 1 base, there was a span of 4 bases. Germline V lookup: CDR1 SGHAT, CDR2 FQNNGV. The CDR3 sequence is 14 residues long. CDR3 DNA: TGTGCCAGCAGCTTAGGGGGGAACACCGGGGAGCTGTTTTTT. This gives the protein CASSLGGNTGELFF.

This clone was found many times. This sequence joins TRBV13 and TRBJ2-3; D remains unclear. Trimming stripped 5 bases from V and 6 bases from J, with 12 bases between. CDR3 length: 13 amino acids. The germline V gene encodes CDR1 PRHDT and CDR2 FYEKMQ (reference sequence). The CDR3: CASSPRSPDTQYF. For the CDR3, the DNA is TGTGCCAGCAGCCCAAGGAGCCCCGATACGCAGTATTTT.

This sequence joins TRBV10-3 and TRBJ2-1; 12 bases are shared with TRBD2. V dropped 10 bases and J dropped 3; count of bases not matched to a gene: 7. CDR1 and CDR2 (germline): ENHRY, SYGVKD. CDR3 length equals 15 residues. CDR3: CATLAGGLSYNEQFF. The CDR3 DNA sequence: TGTGCCACCCTAGCGGGAGGGCTCAGCTACAATGAGCAGTTCTTC.

This chain links TRBV10-1 with TRBJ2-3, with 9 positions matching TRBD2. The CDR3 is 14 residues long. Germline V gives CDR1 WNHNN, CDR2 SYGVQD (reference sequence). J lost 4 bases, V lost 4 bases, and 3 bases had no gene match. The CDR3 loop reads CASSGTSDADTQYF. CDR3 in DNA: TGCGCCAGCAGTGGGACTAGCGACGCAGATACGCAGTATTTT.

The chain is built from TRBV5-6 and TRBJ2-5; 7 nucleotides line up with TRBD2. The J call may be faulty, since TRBJ2-7 better matches the DNA end. The CDR3 loop spans 17 amino acids. Germline V gene sequence: CDR1 SGHDT, CDR2 YYEEEE. CDR3 nucleotides: TGTGCCAGCACGCGAATCGCGGGAGCGGCCCACCCCCACGAGCAGTACTTC. Amino acids: CASTRIAGAAHPHEQYF.

This clone was counted between two and nine times. The chain has TRBV19 and TRBJ2-4; D is ambiguous. The CDR3 is 14 residues long. Between the trimmed V and J ends, which lost 8 bases and 0 bases, there was a span of 11 bases. Germline-derived CDR1 and CDR2 are LNHDA and SQIVND (reference sequence). CDR3 loop: CASRDILAKNIQYF. The CDR3 DNA sequence: TGTGCCAGTCGAGACATTTTAGCCAAAAACATTCAGTACTTC.

The V call is TRBV12-5, the J call TRBJ2-3, with 8 bases lining up with TRBD1. V gave up 6 bases and J gave up 7 bases; unmatched junction bases: 9. CDR1 and CDR2 (germline): LGHNT, FRNRAP. This CDR3 contains 14 residues. CDR3 residues: CASGQGQGINTQYF. The CDR3, as DNA: TGTGCTAGTGGCCAAGGACAGGGAATCAATACGCAGTATTTT.

The chain has TRBV7-8 and TRBJ1-4; tentatively, D is TRBD1 (5 bases). V shed 0 bases and J shed 8 bases, with 7 bases lying between them. Germline V gives CDR1 SGHVS, CDR2 FQNEAQ. This CDR3 has 13 residues. The CDR3 nucleotides are TGTGCCAGCAGCTTAGCAGGGGAGGAAAAACTGTTTTTT. Its protein is CASSLAGEEKLFF. Together with reference TRBV7-8 and TRBJ1-4, the CDR3 gives the full variable domain: GAGVSQSPRYKVAKRGQDVALRCDPISGHVSLFWYQQALGQGPEFLTYFQNEAQLDKSGLPSDRFFAERPEGSVSTLKIQRTQQEDSAVYLCASSLAGEEKLFFGSGTQLSVL.

This sequence joins TRBV4-3 and TRBJ2-7; 9 bases are a match to TRBD2. This CDR3 has 16 amino acids. Unmatched junction bases numbered 12, after V lost 4 bases and J lost 5 bases. CDR1 is LGHNA and CDR2 is YSLEER in the germline V gene. The CDR3: CASSPRVAGGPHEQYF. In DNA, the CDR3 is TGCGCCAGCAGCCCTCGGGTGGCGGGAGGGCCGCACGAGCAGTACTTC.

The chain employs TRBV2 and TRBJ2-5; possibly TRBD2 for D (7 bases). The ends were cut back, 5 bases at V and 1 base at J, with 14 bases in the middle. Germline CDR1 SNHLY, CDR2 FYNNEI. This CDR3 contains 15 residues. CDR3 sequence reads: CASSIRGRAQETQYF. CDR3 sequence (DNA): TGTGCCAGCAGTATAAGGGGGAGGGCCCAAGAGACCCAGTACTTC.

V usage is TRBV5-6 and J usage is TRBJ2-3; 10 positions agree with TRBD2. From germline, CDR1 is SGHDT and CDR2 YYEEEE. This CDR3 contains 13 residues. Trimming took 4 bases from V and 4 from J; bases not matched to a gene: 0. The CDR3 loop is CASSGLAADTQYF. CDR3 in DNA: TGTGCCAGCAGCGGACTAGCGGCAGATACGCAGTATTTT.

The chain combines TRBV29-1 with TRBJ1-5; 7 positions match TRBD1. The CDR3 has 13 residues. Germline V gene lookup returns CDR1 SQVTM and CDR2 ANQGSEA. The V gene end was trimmed by 5 bases and the J gene end by 4 bases; junction bases not matched to a gene: 5. CDR3 region: CSVRTGVNQPQHF. CDR3 bases: TGCAGCGTTCGCACAGGGGTAAATCAGCCCCAGCATTTT. The full variable domain, rest sourced from reference TRBV29-1 and TRBJ1-5, is SAVISQKPSRDICQRGTSLTIQCQVDSQVTMMFWYRQQPGQSLTLIATANQGSEATYESGFVIDKFPISRPNLTFSTLTVSNMSPEDSSIYLCSVRTGVNQPQHFGDGTRLSIL.

This clone was seen at least ten times. J is TRBJ1-2 and V is TRBV27, with 10 bases that match TRBD1. The V segment lost 5 bases and the J segment 8 bases; nucleotides outside the gene matches: 11. The length of the CDR3 is 15 residues. CDR1 and CDR2 (germline): MNHEY, SMNVEV (reference sequence). CDR3 in DNA: TGTGCCAGCAGTCCGTACGACAGGGGGCGGCTAGGCTACACCTTC. Amino acid sequence: CASSPYDRGRLGYTF.

The rearrangement links TRBV28 to TRBJ2-7; tentative D call: TRBD2 (6 bases). In germline, CDR1 is MDHEN, CDR2 SYDVKM. This CDR3 contains 13 residues. Trimming left V 2 bases short and J 10 bases short, with 15 bases between. Here the CDR3 DNA reads TGTGCCAGCAGTTTAGGAAGGGGAGGCCCACAGTACTTC. It translates to CASSLGRGGPQYF.

CDR3: CAISASLASYEQYF. The DNA of the CDR3 is TGTGCCATCAGTGCGAGCCTAGCCTCCTACGAGCAGTACTTC. The rearrangement joins TRBV10-3 to TRBJ2-7; perhaps TRBD2 as D (5 bases). Trimming took 4 bases from V and 0 from J, leaving 10 bases between them. Germline V gene data show CDR1 as ENHRY and CDR2 as SYGVKD. This CDR3 spans 14 amino acids.

As concerns this clone: This same CDR3 is encoded by further DNA sequences in the sample. The genes are TRBV5-1 and TRBJ1-4; D is unresolved. The ends were cut back, 0 bases at V and 8 bases at J, with 11 bases in the middle. In germline, CDR1 is SGHRS, CDR2 YFSETQ. The CDR3 has 14 amino acids. The CDR3 DNA sequence: TGCGCCAGCAGCTTGGAGGGTATCAACGAAAAACTGTTTTTT. This gives the protein CASSLEGINEKLFF.

The CDR3 here is CASSEGGRLDEQFF. The CDR3 DNA is TGCGCCAGCAGCGAAGGAGGGCGTTTGGATGAGCAGTTCTTC. The rearrangement links TRBV5-1 to TRBJ2-1; TRBD2 might be the D (6 bases). Germline CDR1 SGHRS, CDR2 YFSETQ. The CDR3 sequence is 14 residues long. Trimming stripped 4 bases from V and 8 bases from J, with 16 bases between.

The rearrangement links TRBV2 to TRBJ2-1; TRBD1 aligns across 8 bases. V lost 6 bases to trimming and J lost 6 bases; unmatched junction nucleotides: 10. The CDR3 spans 15 residues. Germline V gene sequence: CDR1 SNHLY, CDR2 FYNNEI. DNA for the CDR3: TGTGCCAGCAGGCCACGTGAAACAGGGGGCAATGAGCAGTTCTTC. Translating it yields CASRPRETGGNEQFF. Variable domain in full (rest from reference TRBV2 and TRBJ2-1): EPEVTQTPSHQVTQMGQEVILRCVPISNHLYFYWYRQILGQKVEFLVSFYNNEISEKSEIFDDQFSVERPDGSNFTLKIRSTKLEDSAMYFCASRPRETGGNEQFFGPGTRLTVL.

This clone was counted only a few times. This chain connects TRBV5-8 to TRBJ2-1; D is uncertain. Per germline, CDR1 SGHTS and CDR2 YDEGEE. The V end lost 1 base, the J end lost 7 bases, and 12 bases lay between the germline ends. This CDR3 spans 14 amino acids. The CDR3 DNA reads TGTGCCAGCAGCTTGTTCGCCAGCACGAATGAGCAGTTCTTC. This encodes CASSLFASTNEQFF.